The 13 T cell receptor beta chains presented below share a single source sample, sequenced in a study of post-analysis software for immune sequencing data. The library was made from cDNA and included unique molecular identifiers. One entry per CDR3 protein results from TCRdb running MiXCR on the PCR reads. Among 150,000 to 200,000 distinct CDR3 sequences listed, approximately 30% were seen once. Their target antigens are unknown. The study's findings and limits: A few TRBV segments appeared more often in patients than in controls, and TRBV5-6, TRBV5-1 and TRBV20-1 were among these.

What was sequenced was blood. These receptors were collected from a girl between 5 and 17 years old with multiple sclerosis.

The chain recombines TRBV12-3 or TRBV12-4 with TRBJ1-1; no definite D call. The CDR3 loop spans 13 amino acids. V was cut by 5 bases and J by 3 bases, with 10 bases left in between. This chain's CDR3 is CASSADRYTEAFF. The CDR3 region has the DNA TGTGCCAGCAGTGCAGACCGGTACACTGAAGCTTTCTTT.

This clonotype came up many times. The V and J genes are TRBV5-1 and TRBJ2-3; D is possibly TRBD2 (6 bases). The CDR3 length is 14 residues. From germline, CDR1 is SGHRS and CDR2 YFSETQ. V was pared by 5 bases and J by 4 bases, with 14 bases between. The CDR3 DNA sequence: TGCGCCAGCAGAAAGTTAGGGGAGGCAGATACGCAGTATTTT. Translating gives CASRKLGEADTQYF.

Notes on this clonotype: This may arise from a read error, as a much more abundant clone is one base away. The gene calls are TRBV27 and TRBJ2-7; TRBD1 aligns across 7 bases. The CDR3 is 13 amino acids. Germline loops: CDR1 MNHEY, CDR2 SMNVEV (reference sequence). In nucleotides, the CDR3 is TGTGCCAGCAGCGCAGGGGGATCCTACGTGCAGTACTTC. Translated, it gives CASSAGGSYVQYF.

In its sample, this clonotype was seen many times. A junction end diverges from the germline sequence, so it may reflect a read error. V is TRBV5-1 and J is TRBJ2-7; D may be TRBD1 or TRBD2 (6 bases each). The CDR3 is 15 amino acids. Germline CDR1 and CDR2: SGHRS and YFSETQ. The CDR3 is CASRLDGGSSYEQYF. As DNA, the CDR3 is TGCGCCAGCAGGTTGGACGGGGGCAGCTCCTACGAGCAGTACTTC.

The rearrangement uses TRBV7-2 and TRBJ2-3; D remains ambiguous. The CDR3 totals 13 residues. Between the trimmed V and J ends, which lost 4 bases and 3 bases, there was a span of 8 bases. The germline V gene encodes CDR1 SGHTA and CDR2 FQGNSA. CDR3 sequence (DNA): TGTGCCAGCAGCTCTCTACTGACAGATACGCAGTATTTT. This sequence encodes CASSSLLTDTQYF.

For this clonotype: A much larger clone differs by one base, so this may be a read error. The chain uses TRBV29-1 and TRBJ2-5; 7 bases line up with TRBD2. The germline gives CDR1 SQVTM, CDR2 ANQGSEA. This CDR3 is 16 amino acids long. The V gene end was trimmed by 1 base and the J gene end by 11 bases; junction bases not matched to a gene: 19. CDR3 sequence reads: CSVEGGRADSYNEQYF. The CDR3 region has the DNA TGCAGCGTTGAAGGAGGGAGGGCCGACTCCTACAATGAGCAGTACTTC.

Of note for this clonotype: This sequence may be a read error, since a much larger clone differs from it by one base. The chain is built from TRBV6-5 and TRBJ2-7, with D possibly matching TRBD2 (7 bases). The length of the CDR3 is 15 residues. CDR1 and CDR2 from the germline V gene are MNHEY and SVGAGI. The V end lost 4 bases, the J end lost 6 bases, and 19 bases lay between the germline ends. The CDR3 sequence is CASSWRGREKGEQYF. The DNA for the CDR3 is TGTGCCAGCAGTTGGCGGGGGCGGGAGAAGGGCGAGCAGTACTTC.

The CDR3: CASSQDGRTRYTF. DNA of the CDR3: TGTGCCAGCAGCCAAGATGGACGGACCCGATACACCTTC. This chain uses TRBV3-1 with TRBJ1-2; D remains ambiguous. Germline CDR1 is LGHDT and CDR2 is YNNKEL (reference sequence). The CDR3 length is 13 residues. The V end lost 0 bases, the J end lost 11 bases, and 13 bases lay between the germline ends.

A few counts support this clonotype. The chain employs TRBV12-3 or TRBV12-4 and TRBJ2-3; D is undetermined. This CDR3 is 14 amino acids long. Trimming pared 7 bases from V and 2 bases from J, leaving 13 bases between. CDR3 region: CASTDAGSTDTQYF. In nucleotides, the CDR3 is TGTGCCAGCACAGACGCCGGATCCACAGATACGCAGTATTTT.

About this clonotype itself: A read error may be the cause here, since a much bigger clone is one base away. The chain couples TRBV20-1 to TRBJ2-4; the D call may be TRBD1 or TRBD2 (6 bases each). CDR1 and CDR2 (germline): DFQATT, SNEGSKA (reference sequence). Between the trimmed V and J ends, which lost 0 bases and 8 bases, there was a span of 35 bases. This CDR3 region has 21 residues. Written as DNA, the CDR3 is TGCAGTGCTAGAGATACGCGAGGGGGGACACGTGGCGCAAGAGGTGTATACATTCAGTACTTC. Its translation is CSARDTRGGTRGARGVYIQYF.

Many counts were recorded for this clonotype. The V gene is TRBV4-1, the J gene TRBJ2-5, with D unresolved. Germline V gives CDR1 MGHRA, CDR2 YSYEKL. The CDR3 consists of 13 residues. Deletions cut 2 bases from V and 1 base from J, with 5 bases between. The CDR3 nucleotides are TGCGCCAGCAGCCAATGGCTCCAAGAGACCCAGTACTTC. Translation gives CASSQWLQETQYF.

This clonotype was picked up one time. An end of the junction differs from the germline gene, which may be a read error. This chain uses TRBV5-1 with TRBJ2-7; possibly TRBD1 for D (6 bases). The CDR3 extends over 14 amino acids. Germline CDR1 SGHRS, CDR2 YFSETQ. CDR3 sequence (DNA): TGCGCCGGCAGCGAGCGACCCACAGGGATCGAGCAGTACTTC. Protein product: CAGSERPTGIEQYF.

Only a few counts were recorded for this clonotype. The chain uses TRBV3-1 and TRBJ1-1; D gene uncertain. The germline gives CDR1 LGHDT, CDR2 YNNKEL (reference sequence). This CDR3 has 16 amino acids. Trimming shortened V by 4 bases and J by 2 bases, and 17 bases separated the two germline ends. CDR3 in DNA: TGTGCCAGCAGCCCCAAGTCCCGGATGATAAACACTGAAGCTTTCTTT. Encoded protein: CASSPKSRMINTEAFF.